This entry is about one TCR beta chain. The sample is drawn from a study of cytomegalovirus exposure and HLA in healthy donors. Germline loops: CDR1 SGHRS, CDR2 YFSETQ. Trimming took off 0 bases at V and 5 bases at J, with 14 bases between the two ends. The CDR3 has 15 amino acids. Method: immunoSEQ multiplex PCR; TCRdb's copy keeps in-frame clones and lacks some. The table has 170,000 or so clones, 80% to 85% seen once. Sequenced: PBMCs. The rearrangement joins TRBV5-1 to TRBJ1-1; no clear D gene. The sequence derives from a woman between 18 and 29 years old in good health and CMV-seropositive. CDR3 sequence reads: CASSLDPGRGTEAFF. The CDR3, as DNA: TGCGCCAGCAGCTTGGATCCGGGGAGAGGAACTGAAGCTTTCTTT.